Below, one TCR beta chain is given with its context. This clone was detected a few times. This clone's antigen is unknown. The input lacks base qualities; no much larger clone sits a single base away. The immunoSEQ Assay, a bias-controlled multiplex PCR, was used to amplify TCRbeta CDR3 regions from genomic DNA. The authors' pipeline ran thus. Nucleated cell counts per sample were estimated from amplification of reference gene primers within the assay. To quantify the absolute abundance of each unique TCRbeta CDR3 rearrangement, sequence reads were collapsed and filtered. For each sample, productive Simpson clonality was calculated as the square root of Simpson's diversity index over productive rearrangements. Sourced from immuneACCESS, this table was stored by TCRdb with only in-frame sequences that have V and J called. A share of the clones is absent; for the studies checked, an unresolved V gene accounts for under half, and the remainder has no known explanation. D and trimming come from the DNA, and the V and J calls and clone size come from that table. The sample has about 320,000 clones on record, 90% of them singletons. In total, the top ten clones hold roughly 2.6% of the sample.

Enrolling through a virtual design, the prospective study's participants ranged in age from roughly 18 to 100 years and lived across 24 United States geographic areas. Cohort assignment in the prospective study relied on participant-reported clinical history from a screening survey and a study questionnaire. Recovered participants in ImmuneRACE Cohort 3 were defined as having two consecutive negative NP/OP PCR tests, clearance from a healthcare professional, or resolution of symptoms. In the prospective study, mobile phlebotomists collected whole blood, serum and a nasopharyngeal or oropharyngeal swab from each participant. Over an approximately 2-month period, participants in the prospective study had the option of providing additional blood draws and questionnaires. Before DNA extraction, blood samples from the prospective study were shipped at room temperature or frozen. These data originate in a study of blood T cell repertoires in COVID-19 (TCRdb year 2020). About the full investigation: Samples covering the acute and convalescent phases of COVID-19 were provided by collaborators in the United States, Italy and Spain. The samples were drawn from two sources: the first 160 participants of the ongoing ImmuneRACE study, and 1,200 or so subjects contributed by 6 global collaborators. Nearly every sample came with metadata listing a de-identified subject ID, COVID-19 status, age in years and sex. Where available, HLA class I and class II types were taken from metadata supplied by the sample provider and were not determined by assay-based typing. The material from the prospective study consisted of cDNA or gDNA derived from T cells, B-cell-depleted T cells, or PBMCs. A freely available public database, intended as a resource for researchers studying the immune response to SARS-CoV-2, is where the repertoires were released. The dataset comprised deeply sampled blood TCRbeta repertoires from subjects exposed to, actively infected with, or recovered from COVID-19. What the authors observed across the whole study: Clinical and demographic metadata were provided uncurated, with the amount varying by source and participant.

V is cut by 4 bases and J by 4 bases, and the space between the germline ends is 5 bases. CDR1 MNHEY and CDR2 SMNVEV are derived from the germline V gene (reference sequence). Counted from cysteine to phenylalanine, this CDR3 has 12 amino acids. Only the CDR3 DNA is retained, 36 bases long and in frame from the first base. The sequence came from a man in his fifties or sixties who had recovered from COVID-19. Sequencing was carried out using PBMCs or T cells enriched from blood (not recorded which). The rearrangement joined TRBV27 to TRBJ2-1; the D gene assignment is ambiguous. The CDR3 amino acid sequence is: CASSSLYNEQFF. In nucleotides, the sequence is TGTGCCAGCAGTTCTTTATACAATGAGCAGTTCTTC.